Listed below are T cell receptor beta chains from one sample, sequenced in a study of T cell responses to AZD1222 COVID-19 vaccine. Data came from immunoSEQ multiplex PCR; TCRdb stores just in-frame clones and leaves some out. The sample has some 120,000 clones, 80% to 90% seen once. This sample comprised peripheral blood, obtained on day 0 of AZD1222 vaccination. Receptor source: an adult in good health. CDR3s include the opening cysteine and the closing phenylalanine or tryptophan. A D gene is named only where the DNA matches it firmly.

. TRBJ2-2 TRBV9 CASRAIGDTGELFF
. TRBJ1-4 TRBV9 CASSTAGISREKLFF
TRBD1 TRBJ1-6 TRBV30 CAWSGQGAGSPLHF
. TRBJ1-1 TRBV25-1 CASSREQGNTEAFF
. TRBJ1-5 TRBV21-1 CASMIVGDTSLSNQPQHF
. TRBJ2-7 TRBV9 CASSVGGNAYEQYF
. TRBJ2-7 TRBV18 CASSPPGTRSGEQYF
. TRBJ1-5 TRBV15 CATSRHRQGNQPQHF
. TRBJ1-5 TRBV5-6 CASSSGVSGQPQHF
TRBD2 TRBJ2-7 TRBV19 CASSNSRGSGGSYEQYF
. TRBJ1-1 TRBV5-4 CASSPQFGNTEAFF
. TRBJ1-2 TRBV5-8 CASSLWRTVGLYGYTF
. TRBJ1-1 TRBV18 CASSEQKNTEAFF
. TRBJ2-7 TRBV21-1 CASSKARGYGRHEQYF
. TRBJ2-7 TRBV6-2/TRBV6-3 CASSPSGAGVEQYF
. TRBJ2-7 TRBV7-2 CASTFLMGNEQYF
. TRBJ2-1 TRBV3-1/TRBV3-2 CASSQDETGEQFF
. TRBJ1-6 TRBV4-1 CASSQVGQGNSPLHF
TRBD1 TRBJ1-5 TRBV4-1 CASSPGTGDLANQPQHF
. TRBJ2-7 TRBV6-6 CASSPTRFGGREQYF
. TRBJ2-2 TRBV5-5 CASSLTGPGELFF
. TRBJ1-5 TRBV16 CASSQGRGGNQPQHF